This T cell receptor beta chain is from a study of shared clonotypes between healthy human individuals. From germline, CDR1 is ENHRY and CDR2 SYGVKD. The CDR3 extends over 12 amino acids. V lost 6 bases and J lost 7, with 13 bases in between. Assay used: immunoSEQ multiplex PCR; TCRdb lists only in-frame clones, some missing. Of millions of clones listed, roughly 96% were seen once; the top ten hold 0.1% to 0.15%. The V gene is TRBV10-3, the J gene TRBJ2-7; D is uncertain. This TCR derives from a man aged 18 to 30 in good health. Sequenced material: naive CD4+ T cells sorted from blood. Subset defined: CD45RA+ positively selected. The CDR3 reads CAISSGPLEQYF. In nucleotides, the CDR3 is TGTGCCATCAGCTCCGGGCCGCTGGAGCAGTACTTC.